What follows describes a single TCR beta chain. The source of the sample is a study of control samples from healthy donors and cancer patients. Per germline, CDR1 KGHDR and CDR2 SFDVKD. This CDR3 comprises 15 residues. Trimming cost V 3 bases and J 2 bases, with 11 bases left between them. The assay was immunoSEQ multiplex PCR, and TCRdb's table has in-frame clones only and misses some. The sample has about 110,000 clones; just under 85% are singletons. The specimen sequenced was blood. The TCR originated in a man younger than 35 in good health. The chain couples TRBV24-1 to TRBJ2-3; D gene ambiguous. Here the CDR3 DNA reads TGTGCCACCAGTGATCCCCGGGCGTCCACAGATACGCAGTATTTT. It is translated as CATSDPRASTDTQYF.